One sample yielded the 19 T cell receptor beta chains listed below, sequenced in a study of T-cell memory formation after mild COVID-19. TCRdb independently ran MiXCR on the 5' RACE reads; one entry per CDR3 protein. The table records 580,000 or so distinct CDR3 sequences, roughly a sixth of them present only once. Source material: PBMCs or a T cell subset sorted from them (not recorded which). The receptors were sampled from an adult woman who had mild COVID-19 (a few samples of this study predate the infection). Cell type and time point are not known.

V gene TRBV3-1 combines with J gene TRBJ1-2, with D maybe TRBD1 (5 bases). This CDR3 is 13 amino acids long. Germline V lookup: CDR1 LGHDT, CDR2 YNNKEL (reference sequence). V shed 6 bases and J shed 4 bases, with 12 bases lying between them. DNA of the CDR3: TGTGCCAGCAGTTCCGGGGCCGGCTATGGCTACACCTTC. This codes for CASSSGAGYGYTF.

The J gene is TRBJ2-6, the V gene TRBV27; D is undetermined. V was cut by 7 bases and J by 2 bases, with 12 bases left in between. Germline CDR1 MNHEY, CDR2 SMNVEV (reference sequence). The CDR3 is made up of 15 amino acids. CDR3 region: CASTPGIPGANVLTF. The CDR3 region has the DNA TGTGCCAGCACCCCTGGGATCCCTGGGGCCAACGTCCTGACTTTC.

This clonotype was detected a few times. The chain carries TRBV29-1 and TRBJ2-7; TRBD2 agrees at 13 bases. The junction had 8 bases not matched to a gene; V was cut back by 5 bases and J by 4 bases. The CDR3 sequence is 15 residues long. Germline values: CDR1 SQVTM, CDR2 ANQGSEA. The CDR3 spells CSVKGTSGDLYEQYF. The CDR3 coding sequence is TGCAGCGTTAAGGGGACTAGCGGGGATTTATACGAGCAGTACTTC.

The chain has TRBV11-2 and TRBJ1-1; a possible D gene is TRBD1 (5 bases). Germline V gene sequence: CDR1 SGHAT, CDR2 FQNNGV. Trimming removed 2 bases at V and 2 bases at J, with 12 bases between. The length of the CDR3 is 15 residues. The CDR3 sequence is CASSLIREGNTEAFF. Written as DNA, the CDR3 is TGTGCCAGCAGCTTAATCAGGGAAGGAAACACTGAAGCTTTCTTT.

The rearrangement uses TRBV20-1 and TRBJ1-4, with D uncertain. Trimming took off 0 bases at V and 3 bases at J, with 17 bases between the two ends. The CDR3 runs to 17 residues. The germline gives CDR1 DFQATT, CDR2 SNEGSKA (reference sequence). The CDR3 sequence: CSAREPGRAQANEKLFF. CDR3 bases: TGCAGTGCTAGAGAACCGGGCCGCGCGCAAGCTAATGAAAAACTGTTTTTT.

The chain uses TRBV5-1 and TRBJ1-1; 10 bases match TRBD1. Germline V gene data show CDR1 as SGHRS and CDR2 as YFSETQ. V trimming: 4 bases; J trimming: 6 bases; junction bases outside the gene matches: 6. The CDR3 totals 14 residues. In DNA form, the CDR3 reads TGCGCCAGCAGCGGCGGACAGGGGGGCCCTGAAGCTTTCTTT. This codes for CASSGGQGGPEAFF. The variable domain in full, with the rest retrieved from reference TRBV5-1 and TRBJ1-1, is KAGVTQTPRYLIKTRGQQVTLSCSPISGHRSVSWYQQTPGQGLQFLFEYFSETQRNKGNFPGRFSGRQFSNSRSEMNVSTLELGDSALYLCASSGGQGGPEAFFGQGTRLTVV.

Only a few counts were recorded for this clonotype. This chain links TRBV5-4 with TRBJ1-1; maybe TRBD1 (6 bases). Trimming pared 0 bases from V and 0 bases from J, leaving 9 bases between. Per germline, CDR1 SGHNT and CDR2 YYREEE (reference sequence). This CDR3 has 15 residues. The chain's CDR3 is CASSLAGHLNTEAFF. For the CDR3, the DNA is TGTGCCAGCAGCTTGGCGGGACATTTGAACACTGAAGCTTTCTTT.

This rearrangement joins TRBV3-1 to TRBJ2-1; TRBD1 or TRBD2 may be the D gene (5 bases each). The length of the CDR3 is 12 residues. The germline V and J ends were trimmed by 7 bases and 15 bases, with 19 bases remaining between them. Germline assignment: CDR1 LGHDT and CDR2 YNNKEL (reference sequence). CDR3 residues: CASTQSVGEAFF. The CDR3, as DNA: TGTGCCAGCACCCAGAGCGTGGGGGAAGCGTTCTTC.

The sample holds a few counts of this clonotype. V is TRBV24-1 and J is TRBJ1-5, with a possible D match to TRBD1 (6 bases). The germline CDR1 and CDR2 sequences are KGHDR and SFDVKD. Trimming removed 3 bases at V and 5 bases at J, with 10 bases between. CDR3 length: 14 amino acids. The CDR3 nucleotides read TGTGCCACCAGTGATCACAGGGCAGATCAGCCCCAGCATTTT. Protein sequence: CATSDHRADQPQHF.

The chain links TRBV6-2 or TRBV6-3 to TRBJ1-5; no definite D call. V was pared by 6 bases and J by 6 bases, with 12 bases between. The CDR3 extends over 13 amino acids. CDR1 is MNHEY, CDR2 SVGEGT, per germline. DNA for the CDR3: TGTGCCAGCAGCTCCCTCAACCGTCAGCCCCAGCATTTT. Amino acid sequence: CASSSLNRQPQHF.

This clonotype has at least ten counts. The chain joins TRBV4-2 to TRBJ2-3; D is possibly TRBD2 (5 bases). CDR1 and CDR2 (germline): LGHNA, YNFKEQ. V lost 4 bases and J 2 bases, leaving 25 bases between the germline ends. This CDR3 spans 19 amino acids. DNA for the CDR3: TGTGCCAGCAGCCCAGACTATATGAGCGGCGGGCCCCTCACAGATACGCAGTATTTT. As protein: CASSPDYMSGGPLTDTQYF.

This clonotype was observed a handful of times. The rearrangement links TRBV12-3 or TRBV12-4 to TRBJ2-1, with TRBD2 as a possible D gene (5 bases). With 6 bases removed from V and 3 bases from J, the gap between germline ends came to 18 bases. The CDR3 spans 16 residues. Here the CDR3 reads CASRKNSGNLYNEQFF. The CDR3 DNA reads TGTGCCAGCAGGAAGAATTCGGGAAACCTCTACAATGAGCAGTTCTTC.

This rearrangement joins TRBV4-2 to TRBJ1-3, with D unclear. The CDR3 contains 18 residues. CDR1 is LGHNA, CDR2 YNFKEQ, per germline. V was clipped by 2 bases and J by 0 bases, with 17 bases between them. CDR3: CASSQLPTGFSSGNTIYF. CDR3 DNA sequence: TGTGCCAGCAGCCAACTACCAACGGGCTTTAGCTCTGGAAACACCATATATTTT.

This clonotype appeared a few times. The rearrangement uses TRBV4-3 and TRBJ1-5; TRBD1 is a possible D gene (5 bases). The CDR3 totals 14 residues. V gave up 0 bases and J gave up 5 bases, with 8 bases separating them. Germline V lookup: CDR1 LGHNA, CDR2 YSLEER. CDR3 nucleotide sequence: TGCGCCAGCAGCCAAGAGTGGGGGGATCAGCCCCAGCATTTT. The encoded protein is CASSQEWGDQPQHF.

The chain recombines TRBV20-1 with TRBJ2-7, with a tentative D call TRBD2 (5 bases). Germline V CDR1 and CDR2: DFQATT, SNEGSKA (reference sequence). This CDR3 is 15 amino acids long. V dropped 2 bases and J dropped 0 bases, with 14 bases sitting between them. CDR3 sequence: CSARPLGVSSYEQYF. CDR3 nucleotides: TGCAGTGCTAGACCCCTCGGGGTGAGCTCCTACGAGCAGTACTTC.

This clonotype was seen a few times. This chain connects TRBV18 to TRBJ2-2; 8 nucleotides line up with TRBD2. The V gene's germline CDR1 is KGHSH and CDR2 LQKENI. V lost 0 bases and J lost 1; bases outside the gene matches: 1. The CDR3 runs 16 residues. The CDR3 DNA reads as TGTGCCAGCTCACCACCGAGCGGGGGGAACACCGGGGAGCTGTTTTTT. It is translated as CASSPPSGGNTGELFF.

The chain joins TRBV20-1 to TRBJ2-7; 9 bases map to TRBD2. CDR3 length: 14 amino acids. The germline V gene has CDR1 DFQATT and CDR2 SNEGSKA (reference sequence). V trimming: 3 bases; J trimming: 5 bases; junction bases outside the gene matches: 8. In nucleotides, the CDR3 is TGCAGTGCTAGCGGGGTAGCGGGAGTCCACGAGCAGTACTTC. It codes for CSASGVAGVHEQYF.

The CDR3 loop reads CASSHLGSAEAFF. CDR3 nucleotides: TGTGCCAGCAGCCACCTAGGTAGCGCTGAAGCTTTCTTT. The rearrangement uses TRBV12-3 or TRBV12-4 and TRBJ1-1; D is ambiguous. The CDR3 runs to 13 residues. Trimming removed 6 bases from V and 6 bases from J, with 14 bases in between.

This chain links TRBV7-6 with TRBJ2-5; TRBD1 agrees at 7 bases. The CDR3 extends over 16 amino acids. Germline V gene lookup returns CDR1 SGHVS and CDR2 FNYEAQ. V dropped 5 bases and J dropped 2; count of bases not matched to a gene: 11. The CDR3 coding sequence is TGTGCCAGCAGCACGTTCGTAGGCAGGGGGCAAGAGACCCAGTACTTC. Its translation: CASSTFVGRGQETQYF.